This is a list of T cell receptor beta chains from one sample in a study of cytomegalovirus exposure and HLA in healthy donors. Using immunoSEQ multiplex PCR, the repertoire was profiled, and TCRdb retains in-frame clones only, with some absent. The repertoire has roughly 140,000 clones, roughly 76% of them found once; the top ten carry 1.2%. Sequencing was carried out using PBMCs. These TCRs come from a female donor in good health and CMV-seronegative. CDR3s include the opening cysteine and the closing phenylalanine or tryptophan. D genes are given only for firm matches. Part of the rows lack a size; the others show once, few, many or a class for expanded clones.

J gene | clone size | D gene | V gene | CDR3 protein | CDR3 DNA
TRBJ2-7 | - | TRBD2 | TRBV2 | CASSEKREFYEQYF | TGTGCCAGCAGTGAGAAGCGGGAGTTTTACGAGCAGTACTTC
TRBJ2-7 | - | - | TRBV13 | CASSPPRSIYEQYF | TGTGCCAGCAGCCCCCCCCGTTCTATATACGAGCAGTACTTC
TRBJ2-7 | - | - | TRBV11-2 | CASSQRTRPYEQYF | TGTGCCAGCAGCCAACGGACACGTCCCTACGAGCAGTACTTC
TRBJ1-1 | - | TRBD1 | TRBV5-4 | CASTSTGGITEAFF | TGTGCCAGCACCTCCACAGGGGGCATCACTGAAGCTTTCTTT
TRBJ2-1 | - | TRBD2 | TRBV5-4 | CASSSSGSSYNEQFF | TGTGCCAGCAGCTCTAGCGGGTCTTCCTACAATGAGCAGTTCTTC
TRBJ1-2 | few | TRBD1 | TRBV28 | CASSLGTGAYGYTF | TGTGCCAGCAGTTTAGGGACAGGGGCCTATGGCTACACCTTC
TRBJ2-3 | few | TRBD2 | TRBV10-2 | CASELAGGGDTQYF | TGCGCCAGCGAGTTAGCGGGAGGAGGGGATACGCAGTATTTT
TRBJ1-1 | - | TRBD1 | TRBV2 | CASNGQGAAEAFF | TGTGCCAGCAACGGCCAGGGGGCGGCTGAAGCTTTCTTT
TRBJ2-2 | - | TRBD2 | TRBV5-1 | CASSPGLAGAGELFF | TGCGCCAGCAGCCCCGGACTAGCCGGCGCCGGGGAGCTGTTTTTT
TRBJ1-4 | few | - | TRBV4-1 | CASSQFQGATNEKLFF | TGCGCCAGCAGCCAATTTCAGGGTGCAACTAATGAAAAACTGTTTTTT
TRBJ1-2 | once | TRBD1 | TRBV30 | CAWSVGGPYYGYTF | TGTGCCTGGAGTGTAGGGGGCCCTTACTATGGCTACACCTTC
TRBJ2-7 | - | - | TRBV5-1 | CASSLVQGSYEQYF | TGCGCCAGCAGCTTGGTTCAGGGATCCTACGAGCAGTACTTC